This T cell receptor (beta chain) was captured by sequencing in a study of T cell changes during pregnancy in multiple sclerosis. Germline V CDR1 and CDR2: SQVTM, ANQGSEA. The CDR3 loop spans 11 amino acids. Generated by immunoSEQ multiplex PCR, the TCRdb table keeps only in-frame clones and is missing some. The sample records approximately 99,000 clones, approximately 93% being singletons. Comments on this clone: An end of the junction does not agree with germline; a read error may underlie this.

The receptor's source is a female donor with multiple sclerosis, enrolled in a pregnancy study. Sequenced material: peripheral blood, taken after pregnancy. The chain combines TRBV29-1 with TRBJ2-1; weak D call: TRBD1 (5 bases). The CDR3 reads CSVGAGNEQFF. The CDR3 DNA follows: TGCAGTGTTGGGGCTGGCAATGAGCAGTTCTTC.